Shown below are 6 T cell receptor beta chains from a single sample sequenced in a study of T cells after posttransplantation cyclophosphamide. Methotrexate plus calcineurin inhibitor accompanied controls' myeloablative marrow transplants; sampling was 1 year later. Sequenced by immunoSEQ multiplex PCR; TCRdb stores in-frame clones only, minus some. The table shows about 9,800 clones, with approximately 88% occurring only once. The sample here was PBMCs, taken 420 to 450 days after allogeneic stem cell transplant with calcineurin inhibitor and methotrexate. These receptors came from a male patient aged 50 to 60 who received an allogeneic stem cell transplant from an unrelated donor, was CMV-positive, and had chronic GVHD only. The graft donor may have given rise to some T cells.

This sequence joins TRBV7-2 and TRBJ2-7; D gene unclear. Germline assignment: CDR1 SGHTA and CDR2 FQGNSA. The CDR3 runs to 13 residues. V gave up 4 bases and J gave up 3 bases, with 10 bases separating them. CDR3 region: CASSSGLDYEQYF. DNA for the CDR3: TGTGCCAGCAGCTCCGGGTTAGACTACGAGCAGTACTTC.

This chain connects TRBV6-5 to TRBJ1-2, with D uncertain. CDR3 length: 15 residues. Germline V gene lookup returns CDR1 MNHEY and CDR2 SVGAGI. The V end was cut by 4 bases, the J end by 6 bases, with 18 bases between. CDR3 coding DNA: TGTGCCAGCAGTTCCTTGCTCCTAGCGACTAATGGCTACACCTTC. This codes for CASSSLLLATNGYTF.

V is TRBV4-3 and J is TRBJ1-1; D is unclear. Germline V lookup: CDR1 LGHNA, CDR2 YSLEER. V was cut by 1 base and J by 4 bases, with 10 bases left in between. The CDR3 spans 14 residues. CDR3 coding DNA: TGCGCCAGCAGCCAAGGAGTGTACGGCACTGAAGCTTTCTTT. This encodes CASSQGVYGTEAFF.

The rearrangement links TRBV5-6 to TRBJ1-2; D unclear. Trimming cost V 6 bases and J 11 bases, with 20 bases left between them. From germline, CDR1 is SGHDT and CDR2 YYEEEE. The CDR3 is 13 residues long. This CDR3 reads CASTETERLPYTF. The DNA for the CDR3 is TGTGCCAGCACCGAGACGGAGCGGCTCCCTTACACCTTC. Complete variable domain (other parts from reference TRBV5-6 and TRBJ1-2): DAGVTQSPTHLIKTRGQQVTLRCSPKSGHDTVSWYQQALGQGPQFIFQYYEEEERQRGNFPDRFSGHQFPNYSSELNVNALLLGDSALYLCASTETERLPYTFGSGTRLTVV.

The V gene is TRBV19, the J gene TRBJ2-3; no definite D call. This CDR3 comprises 14 residues. Germline V gene sequence: CDR1 LNHDA, CDR2 SQIVND (reference sequence). V gave up 10 bases and J gave up 3 bases, with 17 bases separating them. CDR3 protein: CATGLYGPTDTQYF. The CDR3 bases are TGTGCCACCGGTCTCTACGGTCCGACAGATACGCAGTATTTT. The entire variable domain, with the rest obtained from reference TRBV19 and TRBJ2-3, is as follows: DGGITQSPKYLFRKEGQNVTLSCEQNLNHDAMYWYRQDPGQGLRLIYYSQIVNDFQKGDIAEGYSVSREKKESFPLTVTSAQKNPTAFYLCATGLYGPTDTQYFGPGTRLTVL.

This chain joins TRBV5-1 and TRBJ1-2; 9 bases fit TRBD1. CDR3 length: 15 amino acids. V gave up 4 bases and J gave up 1 base; unmatched junction bases: 5. Germline lookup yields CDR1 SGHRS and CDR2 YFSETQ. Here the CDR3 reads CASSPGTGYNYGYTF. Written as DNA, the CDR3 is TGCGCCAGCAGCCCCGGGACAGGGTATAACTATGGCTACACCTTC.